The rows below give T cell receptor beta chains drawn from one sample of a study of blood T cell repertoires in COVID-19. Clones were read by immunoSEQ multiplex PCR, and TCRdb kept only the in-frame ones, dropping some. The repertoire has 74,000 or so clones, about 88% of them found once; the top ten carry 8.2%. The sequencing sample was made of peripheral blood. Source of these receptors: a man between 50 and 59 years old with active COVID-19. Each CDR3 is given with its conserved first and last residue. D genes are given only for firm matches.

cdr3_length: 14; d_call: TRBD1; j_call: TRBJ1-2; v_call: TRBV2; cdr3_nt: TGTGCCAGCAGTGAATGGTCAGGGGGCGACGGCTACACCTTC; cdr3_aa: CASSEWSGGDGYTF
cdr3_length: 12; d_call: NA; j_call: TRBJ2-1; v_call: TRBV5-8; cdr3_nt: TGTGCCAGCCAGGGATCAATATATGAGCAGTTCTTC; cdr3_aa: CASQGSIYEQFF
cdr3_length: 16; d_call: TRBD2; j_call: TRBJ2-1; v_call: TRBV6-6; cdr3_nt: TGTGCCAGCACCTTAGCGGGGGGCCTCTCTAACAATGAGCAGTTCTTC; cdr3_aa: CASTLAGGLSNNEQFF
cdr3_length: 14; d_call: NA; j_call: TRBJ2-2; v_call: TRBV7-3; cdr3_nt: TGTGCCAGCAGTAGCCAGGGGAACACCGGGGAGCTGTTTTTT; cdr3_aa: CASSSQGNTGELFF
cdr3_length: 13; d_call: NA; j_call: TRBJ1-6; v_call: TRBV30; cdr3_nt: TGTGCCTGGAGTCCCGGGGAATTGTCACCCCTCCACTTT; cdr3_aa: CAWSPGELSPLHF
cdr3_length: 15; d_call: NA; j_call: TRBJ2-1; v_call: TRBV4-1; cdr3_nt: TGCGCCAGCAGAATCACAGGGGAGGCCTACAATGAGCAGTTCTTC; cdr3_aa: CASRITGEAYNEQFF
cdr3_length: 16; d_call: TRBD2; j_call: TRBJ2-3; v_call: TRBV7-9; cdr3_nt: TGTGCCAGCAGCTTCAAACTAGCGGGGGGGACAGATACGCAGTATTTT; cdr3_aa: CASSFKLAGGTDTQYF
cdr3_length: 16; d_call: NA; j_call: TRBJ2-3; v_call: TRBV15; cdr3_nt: TGTGCCACCAGCAGAGATAAAGTGGCGGGCGCAGATACGCAGTATTTT; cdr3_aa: CATSRDKVAGADTQYF
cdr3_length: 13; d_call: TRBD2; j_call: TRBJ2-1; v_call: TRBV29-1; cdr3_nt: TGCAGCGCGACTAGCGGACCCCTCAATGAGCAGTTCTTC; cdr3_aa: CSATSGPLNEQFF
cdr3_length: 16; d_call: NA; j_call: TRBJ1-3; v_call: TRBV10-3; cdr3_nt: TGTGCCATCAGTGAGTCCGGGATCACGGCAGGAAACACCATATATTTT; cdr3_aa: CAISESGITAGNTIYF
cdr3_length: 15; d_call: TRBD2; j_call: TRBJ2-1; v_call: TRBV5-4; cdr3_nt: TGTGCCAGCAGCTTGGGGCTAGCGGGGGGTCATGAGCAGTTCTTC; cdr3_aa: CASSLGLAGGHEQFF